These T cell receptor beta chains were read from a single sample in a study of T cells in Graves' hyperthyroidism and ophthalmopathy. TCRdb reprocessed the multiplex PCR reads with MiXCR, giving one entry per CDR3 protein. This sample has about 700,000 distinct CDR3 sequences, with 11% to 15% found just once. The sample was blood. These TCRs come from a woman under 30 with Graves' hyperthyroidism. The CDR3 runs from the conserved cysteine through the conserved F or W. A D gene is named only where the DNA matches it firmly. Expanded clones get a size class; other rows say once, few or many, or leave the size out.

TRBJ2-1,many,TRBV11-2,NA,TGTGCCAGCAGCCAAACACCCCAGATGAGGTCCTACAATGAGCAGTTCTTC,CASSQTPQMRSYNEQFF
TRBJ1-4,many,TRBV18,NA,TGTGCCAGCAGGACGAGGGCTAATGAAAAACTGTTTTTT,CASRTRANEKLFF
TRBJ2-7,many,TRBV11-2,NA,TGTGCCAGCAGCCCTCCTTCTTACGAGCAGTACTTC,CASSPPSYEQYF
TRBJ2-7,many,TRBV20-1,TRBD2,TGCAGTGCTAATCTCGAGCGGGAGTCGTTCTACGAGCAGTACTTC,CSANLERESFYEQYF
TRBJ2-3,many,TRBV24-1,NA,TGTGCCACCAGTGATAAAAAGGGGAGCACAGATACGCAGTATTTT,CATSDKKGSTDTQYF
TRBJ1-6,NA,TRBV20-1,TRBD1,TGCAGTGCACCGATCGGGACAGGGGATTCACCCCTCCACTTT,CSAPIGTGDSPLHF
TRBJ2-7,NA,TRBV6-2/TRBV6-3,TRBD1,TGTGCCAGCAGTTACACGGTACCGGGACAGGTCTCAAGGGCCTACGAGCAGTACTTC,CASSYTVPGQVSRAYEQYF
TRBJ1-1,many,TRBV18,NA,TGTGCCAGCTCACAAGGGGTGACGGGGGGCACTGAAGCTTTCTTT,CASSQGVTGGTEAFF
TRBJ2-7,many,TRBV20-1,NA,TGCAGTGCTCCCACAGGGAGCGAGCAGTACTTC,CSAPTGSEQYF
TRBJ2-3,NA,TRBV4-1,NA,TGCGCCAGCAGCCCCCGAGGGACACAGTGGGATACGCAGTATTTT,CASSPRGTQWDTQYF
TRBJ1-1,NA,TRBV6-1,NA,TGTGCCACCACAGGTGGCACTGAAGCTTTCTTT,CATTGGTEAFF
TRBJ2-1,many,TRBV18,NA,TGTGCCAGCCAGCGGCGACAGGATGAGCAGTTCTTC,CASQRRQDEQFF
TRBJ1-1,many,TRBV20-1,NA,TGCAGTGCTAGAGGTACGGTTCCTGAAGCTTTCTTT,CSARGTVPEAFF
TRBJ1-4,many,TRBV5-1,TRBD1,TGCGCCAGCAGCTTCTCGGGACAGGGGAATGAAAAACTGTTTTTT,CASSFSGQGNEKLFF
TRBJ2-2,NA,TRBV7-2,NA,TGTGCCAGCAGCCTTCGTGCGGGAGGGGAGCTGTTTTTT,CASSLRAGGELFF
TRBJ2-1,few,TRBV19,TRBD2,TGTGCCAGTAGTTCTGGCGGGGGTGAGCAGTTCTTC,CASSSGGGEQFF
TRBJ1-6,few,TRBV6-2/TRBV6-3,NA,TGTGCCAGCAGTTACCGGGGCCGATTAAATTCACCCCTCCACTTT,CASSYRGRLNSPLHF
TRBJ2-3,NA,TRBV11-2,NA,TGTGCCAGCAGCCAAGGGTTCCGGACAGCGGACACAGATACGCAGTATTTT,CASSQGFRTADTDTQYF
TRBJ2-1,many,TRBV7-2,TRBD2,TGTGCCAGCAGCTTCCTAGCGGGAGTAACGGTCAATGAGCAGTTCTTC,CASSFLAGVTVNEQFF
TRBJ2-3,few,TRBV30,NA,TGTGCCTGGAACCGCGGGCTATCCGATGGGGATACGCAGTATTTT,CAWNRGLSDGDTQYF
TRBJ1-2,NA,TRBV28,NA,TGTGCCAGCAGAGGCGGGGCGGTCGGGGCCTACACCTTC,CASRGGAVGAYTF
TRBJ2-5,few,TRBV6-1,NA,TGTGCCAGCACCGGGACCCTCCAAGAGACCCAGTACTTC,CASTGTLQETQYF
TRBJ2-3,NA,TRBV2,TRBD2,TGTGCCAGACTAGCGGCATCCACAGATACGCAGTATTTT,CARLAASTDTQYF
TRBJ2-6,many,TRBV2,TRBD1,TGTGCCAGCAGTCGCGACAGGGGGATTAGCTCTGGGGCCAACGTCCTGACTTTC,CASSRDRGISSGANVLTF
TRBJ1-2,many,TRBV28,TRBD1,TGTGCCAGCAGTGTGACAGGGGGCCTCTATGGCTACACCTTC,CASSVTGGLYGYTF
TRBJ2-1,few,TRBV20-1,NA,TGCAGTGCTAGGGGCCGGGAGTTGGATTACAATGAGCAGTTCTTC,CSARGRELDYNEQFF
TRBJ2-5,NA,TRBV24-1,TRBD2,TGTGCCACCAGTGATGCTAGCGGGCCTCAAGAGACCCAGTACTTC,CATSDASGPQETQYF
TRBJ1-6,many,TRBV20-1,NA,TGCAGTGCTAGAGATATATCCGGGACGGCACCCCTCCACTTT,CSARDISGTAPLHF
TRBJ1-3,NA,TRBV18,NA,TGTGCCAGCTCACAACTATCACGGATCTCTGGAAACACCATATATTTT,CASSQLSRISGNTIYF
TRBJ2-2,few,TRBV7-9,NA,TGTGCCAGCAGCCCCGGACCGGAGCTGTTTTTT,CASSPGPELFF
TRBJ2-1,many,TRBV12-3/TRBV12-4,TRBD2,TGTGCCAGCAGTTTCGCCTCTAGCGGGAGGGCCACTGAGCAGTTCTTC,CASSFASSGRATEQFF
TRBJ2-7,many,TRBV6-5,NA,TGTGCCAGCAGTTACGATCTAGAGCTGGGGAGCGAGCAGTACTTC,CASSYDLELGSEQYF
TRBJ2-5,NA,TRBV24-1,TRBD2,TGTGCCACCAGTGATCGCAGCGGGAGCGAGGAGACCCAGTACTTC,CATSDRSGSEETQYF
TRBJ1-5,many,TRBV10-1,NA,TGCGCCAGCAGCCCCGGGACACGACTCACCCAGCATTTT,CASSPGTRLTQHF
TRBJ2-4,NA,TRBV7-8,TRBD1,TGTGCCAGCAGCTCTAGGGACAGCAAAAACATTCAGTACTTC,CASSSRDSKNIQYF
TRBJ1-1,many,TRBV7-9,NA,TGTGCCAGCAGCCCCACTTCCCCGAGCCACACGGGGGCTTTCTTT,CASSPTSPSHTGAFF
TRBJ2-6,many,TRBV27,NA,TGTGCCAGCAGTTGGGGGTCCGGGGCCAACGTCCTGACTTTC,CASSWGSGANVLTF
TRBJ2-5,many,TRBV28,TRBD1,TGTGCCAGCAGTTCCCTCAGGGGGATCAAGGCCAAAGAGACCCAGTACTTC,CASSSLRGIKAKETQYF
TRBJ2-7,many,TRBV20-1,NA,TGCAGTGCCCTACCCAACGACCACTACGAGCAGTACTTC,CSALPNDHYEQYF
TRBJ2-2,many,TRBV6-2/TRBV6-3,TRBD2,TGTGCCAGCAGTTCCTTTTTAGCGGGAGCGAACACCGGGGAGCTGTTTTTT,CASSSFLAGANTGELFF
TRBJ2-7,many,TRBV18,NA,TGTGCCAGCTCACCTCGGGCCAGTGCCTACGAGCAGTACTTC,CASSPRASAYEQYF
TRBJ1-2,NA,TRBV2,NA,TGTGCCAGCAGTATTCGCAGGGTTGGCGGCTACACCTTC,CASSIRRVGGYTF
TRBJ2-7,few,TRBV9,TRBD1,TGTGCCAGCAGCCTAGGACAGGGTCCCTTAAACTACGAGCAGTACTTC,CASSLGQGPLNYEQYF
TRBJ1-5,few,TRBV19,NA,TGTGCCAGTAGTATAAGTCACCAGGGTGGCGGTCAGCCCCAGCATTTT,CASSISHQGGGQPQHF
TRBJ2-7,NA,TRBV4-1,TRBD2,TGCGCCAGCAGCCAGGCACGTCTCGCTAGCGGGTACTCCTACGAGCAGTACTTC,CASSQARLASGYSYEQYF
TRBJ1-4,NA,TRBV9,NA,TGTGCCAGCAGCGTAGGAGGAGGTGGTGAAAAACTGTTTTTT,CASSVGGGGEKLFF
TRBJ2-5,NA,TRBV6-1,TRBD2,TGTGCCAGCAGCCTTGCTAGCGGGACGTACCAAGAGACCCAGTACTTC,CASSLASGTYQETQYF
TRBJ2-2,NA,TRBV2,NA,TGTGCCAGCGGATACAGGGCCGGGGAGCTGTTTTTT,CASGYRAGELFF
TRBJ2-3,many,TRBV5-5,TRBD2,TGTGCCAGCAGCCACCTGGGGAGGGACACAGATACGCAGTATTTT,CASSHLGRDTDTQYF
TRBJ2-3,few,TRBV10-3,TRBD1,TGTGCCATCGGGGACAGGGGGTCGGCTACGCAGTATTTT,CAIGDRGSATQYF
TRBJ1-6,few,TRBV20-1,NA,TGCAGTGCTAGGGAGGATTCATATTCACCCCTCCACTTT,CSAREDSYSPLHF